This TCR beta chain was profiled in a study of human T cells and chemical hapten exposure. The ends were cut back, 4 bases at V and 4 bases at J, with 14 bases in the middle. There are 14 residues in the CDR3. CDR1 and CDR2 (germline): SNHLY, FYNNEI. Each cDNA molecule in the library carried unique molecular identifiers. TCRdb independently ran MiXCR on the reads; one entry per CDR3 protein. The sample includes roughly 3,000 distinct CDR3 sequences, approximately 45% of them seen just once. Total RNA extraction was carried out from unfractionated whole blood. Sequencing was done on a sample of whole blood. J is TRBJ2-7 and V is TRBV2; D may be TRBD2 (6 bases). This clonotype was obtained from a human donor who had alopecia or was a healthy volunteer (not recorded which). Some clones in this sample may be carry-over from other donors' samples. This table probably holds off-target reads from a library built for another chain. CDR3 DNA: TGTGCCAGCAGTGTTCAGGGAGGAAGTTACGAGCAGTACTTC. This gives the protein CASSVQGGSYEQYF.